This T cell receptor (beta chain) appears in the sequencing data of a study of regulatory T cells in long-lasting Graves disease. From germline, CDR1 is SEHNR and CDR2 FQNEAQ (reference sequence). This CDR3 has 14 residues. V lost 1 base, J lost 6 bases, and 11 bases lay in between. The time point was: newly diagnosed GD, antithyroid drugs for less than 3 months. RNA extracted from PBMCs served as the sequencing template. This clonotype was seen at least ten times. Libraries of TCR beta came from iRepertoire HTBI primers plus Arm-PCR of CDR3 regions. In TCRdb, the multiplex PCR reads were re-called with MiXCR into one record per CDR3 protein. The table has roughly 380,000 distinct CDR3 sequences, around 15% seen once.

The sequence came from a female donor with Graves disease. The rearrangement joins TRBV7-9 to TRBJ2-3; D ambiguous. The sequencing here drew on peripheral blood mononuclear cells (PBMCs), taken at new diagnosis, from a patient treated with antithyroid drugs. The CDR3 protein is CASSLVLPGDTQYF. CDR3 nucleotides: TGTGCCAGCAGCTTAGTGCTCCCTGGGGATACGCAGTATTTT.